This TCR beta chain was recovered during a study of read filtering for tumor transcriptome and immune sequencing. Study details: Patients were approximately 17 male and 11 to 15 female, mean age roughly 68 years, range about 45 to 85. Broader study findings: IR-seq captured clonotypes deeper and more reliably than RNA-seq. Single-read clonotypes: roughly 82% of IR-seq clonotypes (about 3.5% of reads), more than 70% of RNA-seq clonotypes (44.6% of reads).

From about 0.4 ug of RNA, a library with molecular barcoded alpha/delta and beta/gamma adaptors was made. TCRdb used MiXCR to reprocess the reads, holding one entry per CDR3 protein. Of some 48,000 distinct CDR3 sequences listed, approximately 19% are singletons. V was pared by 5 bases and J by 5 bases, with 8 bases of the junction left unmatched. This CDR3 contains 13 residues. From germline, CDR1 is SQVTM and CDR2 ANQGSEA. This clonotype was seen at least ten times. Its antigen is as yet unknown. Sequenced material: a population of CD138-negative cells sorted from bone marrow. The V call is TRBV29-1, the J call TRBJ1-2; 7 positions match TRBD1. The TCR sequence derives from a donor aged 40 or over with multiple myeloma. Here the CDR3 reads CSVWYRGGYGYTF. CDR3 in DNA: TGCAGCGTTTGGTACAGGGGAGGATATGGCTACACCTTC.